Here is one T cell receptor (beta chain) with its context. Its antigen is undetermined. A read error may explain this, as a much larger clone is one base away. Via MiXCR, TCRdb re-called the 5' RACE reads, giving one row per CDR3 protein. The table shows roughly 130,000 distinct CDR3 sequences, with roughly an eighth occurring only once. V lost 0 bases, J lost 3 bases, and 6 bases lay in between. The CDR3 has 13 amino acids. Germline V gene data show CDR1 as SGHVS and CDR2 as FNYEAQ. These data originate in a study of CD8 T cells in ankylosing spondylitis. Overall study results and limits: Those disease-linked clones were CD8+; they were also relatively rare in peripheral blood. Several highly homologous variants made up a TCR beta motif, and this motif appeared characteristic of ankylosing spondylitis blood. Several of the motif variants were reported before in synovial fluid and blood from reactive arthritis.

This sequence originates from a female donor with ankylosing spondylitis or in good health (not recorded which). Sequenced material: blood, either unsorted or a sorted T cell fraction (not recorded which). The rearrangement joins TRBV7-6 to TRBJ2-7; D gene uncertain. For the CDR3, the DNA is TGTGCCAGCAGCTTAGCGAAGGGCTACGAGCAGTACTTC. This sequence encodes CASSLAKGYEQYF.